This paragraph covers one T cell receptor (beta chain) sequence. The entry originates in a study of blood T cell repertoires in COVID-19. As for the study in general: Italy, Spain and the United States were the sources of the convalescent and acute COVID-19 samples. PBMCs, B-cell-depleted T cells, or T cells were the source of the cDNA or gDNA that made up the material.

V gave up 4 bases and J gave up 3 bases, with 19 bases separating them. The germline V gene has CDR1 SGHRS and CDR2 YFSETQ. This CDR3 has 16 amino acids. As handled by the study authors: Counts of nucleated cells, estimated from reference gene primer amplification, were obtained. Profiled with immunoSEQ multiplex PCR; TCRdb holds only in-frame clones, not every one. The DNA gave D and trimming, while V, J and clone size come from that table. Altogether some 370,000 clones are present, about 90% being singletons, with the ten largest covering approximately 1.2%. This clonotype was obtained from a man aged 35-49 years with acute or convalescent COVID-19. This sequence joins TRBV5-1 and TRBJ1-1; D is perhaps TRBD1 (6 bases). The sample comprised peripheral blood. CDR3 residues: CASSPTLRGLDTEAFF. The CDR3 nucleotides read TGCGCCAGCAGCCCGACCCTTAGGGGGTTAGACACTGAAGCTTTCTTT.